This is a list of T cell receptor beta chains from one sample in a study of graft-versus-host responses after intestinal transplantation. TCRdb keeps only in-frame clones here, not all; method: immunoSEQ multiplex PCR. The sample consists of just over 95,000 clones, roughly nine tenths of them appearing once. Their recognized antigens are unknown. This specimen was unstimulated CD4+ T cells sorted from spleen or lymph node cells, taken before intestinal transplant. Receptors were obtained from a human donor who received an intestinal transplant. The conserved cysteine and the conserved F or W are not part of the CDR3 here.

>TRBV4-1|TRBJ2-7
ASSQDATSGISYEQY
>TRBV28|TRBJ2-1
ASSLSGAEF
>TRBV5-4|TRBJ1-2
ASSLVDRQAGGYT
>TRBV19|TRBJ2-2
ASSRQSNTGELF
>TRBV27|TRBJ1-5
ASSFVGGRDQPQH
>TRBV5-3|TRBJ2-3
ARSLGTRGPSTDTQY
>TRBV4-2|TRBJ1-6
ASSQARSSYNSPLH
>TRBV6-6|TRBJ2-1
ASNIRLGHEQF
>TRBV2|TRBJ2-7
ASRETAGSYEQY
>TRBV2|TRBJ1-2
ASTPGRYGYT
>TRBV7-9|TRBJ2-6
ASSLSQVPSGANVLT
>TRBV7-2|TRBJ1-3
ASSLIRSSGNTIY
>TRBV5-1|TRBJ2-1
ASSLLTSGDNEQF
>TRBV6-1|TRBJ2-1
ASSPGTSGKNEQF
>TRBV7-2|TRBJ2-7
ASSQGQGRLGEQY
>TRBV28|TRBJ2-7
ASRRQTGETYEQY
>TRBV5-6|TRBJ2-7
ASSFSANRGPTSYEQY
>TRBV29-1|TRBJ2-2
SVEFMGGGAPGELF
>TRBV7-2|TRBJ2-1
ASSIGTSGATSAYNEQF
>TRBV7-2|TRBJ2-1
ASKPRFGGPEQF
>TRBV6-1|TRBJ1-1
ASSSGTANTEAF
>TRBV14|TRBJ1-1
ASSQVQGTEAF
>TRBV5-5|TRBJ1-4
ASSATGGGEKLF
>TRBV5-1|TRBJ2-7
ASSPDYIEYEQY
>TRBV19|TRBJ2-3
ASSIVGGGITDTQY
>TRBV6-5|TRBJ2-7
ASRPQRGAYEQY
>TRBV30|TRBJ2-7
AWSLISYEQY
>TRBV10-3|TRBJ1-2
AISELQVWSNGYT
>TRBV5-4|TRBJ2-1
ASSAPGTGALNEQF
>TRBV4-1|TRBJ1-4
ASSQIQSSTNEKLF
>TRBV19|TRBJ1-5
ASSTDRAQPQH
>TRBV5-1|TRBJ2-6
ASGETGSSGANVLT
>TRBV28|TRBJ2-3
ASSTLAGGSTDTQY
>TRBV4-1|TRBJ1-2
ASSQDLGIVGYT
>TRBV2|TRBJ1-5
ASREGGPSNQPQH
>TRBV11-3|TRBJ2-3
ASSLDPLNTDTQY
>TRBV2|TRBJ1-3
ASSEWTNSGNTIY
>TRBV28|TRBJ2-1
ASRNGGAGVQFNEQF
>TRBV28|TRBJ2-3
ASSSGSPTDTQY
>TRBV2|TRBJ1-5
ASSNSYSNQPQH
>TRBV18|TRBJ1-1
ASSPGPEGAF
>TRBV5-6|TRBJ1-4
ASSLSSINEKLF
>TRBV4-1|TRBJ1-5
ASSQDPFGILGGNQPQH
>TRBV27|TRBJ1-6
ASSSQGVDRRYNSPLH
>TRBV2|TRBJ2-3
ASSPGRAGGPGTQY
>TRBV6-5|TRBJ1-2
ASSKQGYGYT
>TRBV10-3|TRBJ2-6
AISPGTGAGANVLT
>TRBV13|TRBJ2-5
ASSSHRTSAKETQY
>TRBV6-5|TRBJ2-3
ASSRDSRTDTQY
>TRBV29-1|TRBJ2-3
SVEPQGRSDTQY
>TRBV5-6|TRBJ1-3
ASSLGPVRGGNTIY
>TRBV21-1|TRBJ2-7
ASSKAPWTGLYEQY
>TRBV28|TRBJ1-4
ASSPGTGNEKLF
>TRBV4-1|TRBJ2-1
ASSQVDRYYNEQF
>TRBV27|TRBJ2-5
ASSLGRGRGETQY
>TRBV7-2|TRBJ2-3
ASSLDPPGGYSDTQY
>TRBV4-3|TRBJ2-7
ASSRGTGEYEQY
>TRBV19|TRBJ1-1
ASIGQGELQTEAF
>TRBV19|TRBJ2-5
ASSPRGGEETQY
>TRBV30|TRBJ2-3
AWSSGSFTDTQY